This T cell receptor beta chain was obtained from a study of blood T cell repertoires in COVID-19. Turning to the study itself: The samples span acute and convalescent COVID-19 from the United States, Italy and Spain. In each case, the material was cDNA or gDNA derived from T cells, B-cell-depleted T cells, or PBMCs.

As originally analysed: Amplified reference gene primers provided the basis for estimating nucleated cell counts. Using immunoSEQ multiplex PCR, the repertoire was profiled, and TCRdb retains in-frame clones only, with some absent. From that table come the V and J calls and clone size; the DNA was used to work out D and trimming. The profile shows some 130,000 clones, around four fifths of them singletons. The receptor was isolated from a human donor in a cohort sampled during active COVID-19. Sequencing was carried out using peripheral blood.

The CDR3 DNA reads as TGCAGCGTTGGGGGAGACACTGAAGCTTTCTTT. Protein sequence: CSVGGDTEAFF. The V and J genes are TRBV29-1 and TRBJ1-1; D gene uncertain. In germline, CDR1 is SQVTM, CDR2 ANQGSEA. Trimming shortened V by 4 bases and J by 3 bases, and 6 bases separated the two germline ends. The CDR3 contains 11 residues. The full variable domain, rest sourced from reference TRBV29-1 and TRBJ1-1, is SAVISQKPSRDICQRGTSLTIQCQVDSQVTMMFWYRQQPGQSLTLIATANQGSEATYESGFVIDKFPISRPNLTFSTLTVSNMSPEDSSIYLCSVGGDTEAFFGQGTRLTVV.